The rows below give T cell receptor beta chains drawn from one sample of a study of T cell changes during pregnancy in multiple sclerosis. TCRdb keeps only in-frame clones here, not all; method: immunoSEQ multiplex PCR. Here the sample spans around 100,000 clones, about 90% being singletons. This sample comprised peripheral blood, obtained after pregnancy. Receptors were obtained from a female donor with multiple sclerosis, enrolled in a pregnancy study. Each CDR3 is given without its conserved first and last residue. Fields, in order: CDR3 protein, CDR3 length, V gene.

ASSPKAGGSEQY,12,TRBV18
ASSPSSGGLDKQETQY,16,TRBV5-4
ASSYQAGAGEQY,12,TRBV6-5
ASRGAKEELF,10,TRBV7-7
ASSQAPGTGIINEQF,15,TRBV4-1
ASSLEGGGPVAYEQY,15,TRBV11-1
AIRAPGSGLGGTEAF,15,TRBV10-3
ASSFGEGSRY,10,TRBV5-4
ASSAASGGYEQY,12,TRBV9
ASKEGLAAYNEQF,13,TRBV5-6
ASSLTLPGTSGGEQY,15,TRBV7-2
ASSLGGTFDEQY,12,TRBV11-3
AWSELQNQPQH,11,TRBV30
ASTRTSGSYEQY,12,TRBV6-6
ASRPDSNTEAF,11,TRBV5-1
ASSLGALGTDYEQY,14,TRBV7-2
SVGGQQEQY,9,TRBV29-1
ASSVDSSGELF,11,TRBV9
ASSSSGNGYEQY,12,TRBV27
AISDGTREQY,10,TRBV10-3
ASSFRQGNSPLH,12,TRBV28
SGWGERDYGYT,11,TRBV29-1
ASSLDTVYTEAF,12,TRBV11-2
SVEDRGRVNEQF,12,TRBV29-1
ASSEMGLASFYEQY,14,TRBV9
ACSRARSQPQH,11,TRBV6-5
ASSNRGFGNSPLH,13,TRBV4-3
ASSPLIGSSGNTIY,14,TRBV18
ASSGRDRGGTEAF,13,TRBV28
AARGGSEAF,9,TRBV6-5
ASSASRGTAGNTIY,14,TRBV2
ASSKRPGTNTGELF,14,TRBV27
ASSEGDRAFEKLF,13,TRBV9
ASRGLAGGPGANVLT,15,TRBV19
ASSQDGADREKLF,13,TRBV4-3
ASSQRTVPYEQY,12,TRBV7-2
ASSTGMAKNIQY,12,TRBV19